These 30 T cell receptor beta chains came from one sample sequenced in a study of T cell changes during pregnancy in multiple sclerosis. TCRdb keeps only in-frame clones here, not all; method: immunoSEQ multiplex PCR. The sample records 45,000 to 60,000 clones, about 90% being singletons. Sequences were derived from peripheral blood, sampled after pregnancy. The receptors derive from a female donor in good health, enrolled as a control in a pregnancy study.

V and J are TRBV28 and TRBJ2-7, with 12 bases identical to TRBD2. In germline, CDR1 is MDHEN, CDR2 SYDVKM. J lost 0 bases, V lost 6 bases, and 3 bases had no gene match. The CDR3 length is 15 residues. CDR3 in amino acids: CASRTTSGSSYEQYF. As DNA, the CDR3 is TGTGCCAGCAGAACGACTAGCGGGAGCTCCTACGAGCAGTACTTC. The whole variable domain, filled in from reference TRBV28 and TRBJ2-7, reads DVKVTQSSRYLVKRTGEKVFLECVQDMDHENMFWYRQDPGLGLRLIYFSYDVKMKEKGDIPEGYSVSREKKERFSLILESASTNQTSMYLCASRTTSGSSYEQYFGPGTRLTVT.

The gene calls are TRBV18 and TRBJ2-2; TRBD1 might be the D (6 bases). The CDR3 spans 12 residues. V lost 5 bases and J 10 bases, leaving 11 bases between the germline ends. Germline V gene lookup returns CDR1 KGHSH and CDR2 LQKENI. The chain's CDR3 is CASSKGQSELFF. The CDR3 coding sequence is TGTGCCAGCTCAAAAGGACAGTCGGAGCTGTTTTTT.

This sequence joins TRBV25-1 and TRBJ2-2; D may be TRBD1 (7 bases). In germline, CDR1 is MGHDK, CDR2 SYGVNS. The CDR3 is 16 amino acids. Trimming cost V 2 bases and J 6 bases, with 16 bases left between them. This CDR3 reads CASSEMEGAIPGELFF. The CDR3 coding sequence is TGTGCCAGCAGTGAAATGGAGGGGGCGATCCCCGGGGAGCTGTTTTTT.

The chain carries TRBV19 and TRBJ1-6; D remains unclear. This CDR3 has 14 amino acids. Germline V gene lookup returns CDR1 LNHDA and CDR2 SQIVND (reference sequence). Trimming left V 7 bases short and J 7 bases short, with 14 bases between. CDR3 DNA sequence: TGTGCCAGTACTTGGGAGCCGGGGAATTCACCCCTCCACTTT. It specifies CASTWEPGNSPLHF.

The rearrangement uses TRBV7-8 and TRBJ1-1; D is perhaps TRBD1 (6 bases). Per the germline V gene, CDR1 is SGHVS and CDR2 is FQNEAQ. The CDR3 runs to 14 residues. Trimming left V 5 bases short and J 6 bases short, with 16 bases between. The DNA of the CDR3 is TGTGCCAGCAGCACTAGAGGGGGGGTGGCTGAAGCTTTCTTT. This sequence encodes CASSTRGGVAEAFF.

V and J are TRBV29-1 and TRBJ2-4, with TRBD1 matching over 9 bases. From germline, CDR1 is SQVTM and CDR2 ANQGSEA. The J segment lost 7 bases and the V segment lost 6 bases, leaving 7 bases of the junction unmatched. CDR3 length equals 13 residues. CDR3 nucleotide sequence: TGCAGCGTGGTACAGGGGGCAGCGAACATTCAGTACTTC. It yields the protein CSVVQGAANIQYF.

This sequence joins TRBV6-1 and TRBJ2-1; tentative D call: TRBD2 (5 bases). CDR3 size: 13 residues. CDR1 is MNHNS and CDR2 is SASEGT in the germline V gene. V dropped 11 bases and J dropped 8 bases, with 19 bases sitting between them. This CDR3 reads CAHRGQVIHEQFF. As DNA, the CDR3 is TGTGCCCACAGAGGGCAGGTGATCCATGAGCAGTTCTTC.

The chain links TRBV2 to TRBJ2-1; D is ambiguous. Germline CDR1 is SNHLY and CDR2 is FYNNEI. The CDR3 is 14 residues long. Trimming pared 1 base from V and 4 bases from J, leaving 8 bases between. CDR3 amino acids: CASSEGKEYNEQFF. The DNA of the CDR3 is TGTGCCAGCAGTGAAGGGAAGGAGTACAATGAGCAGTTCTTC. Together with reference TRBV2 and TRBJ2-1, the CDR3 gives the full variable domain: EPEVTQTPSHQVTQMGQEVILRCVPISNHLYFYWYRQILGQKVEFLVSFYNNEISEKSEIFDDQFSVERPDGSNFTLKIRSTKLEDSAMYFCASSEGKEYNEQFFGPGTRLTVL.

The CDR3 coding sequence is TGTGCCAGCAGACGGGACAGTAGGGATAGGAACACTGAAGCTTTCTTT. Amino acids: CASRRDSRDRNTEAFF. This rearrangement joins TRBV6-4 to TRBJ1-1; TRBD1 aligns across 7 bases. V lost 6 bases to trimming and J lost 1 base; unmatched junction nucleotides: 11. The germline V gene encodes CDR1 MRHNA and CDR2 SNTAGT. The CDR3 is made up of 16 amino acids.

The chain couples TRBV6-4 to TRBJ2-7; D gene ambiguous. The CDR3 totals 12 residues. Germline lookup yields CDR1 MRHNA and CDR2 SNTAGT. V lost 2 bases to trimming and J lost 2 bases, with 4 bases between them. The CDR3 here is CASSDSTYEQYF. The CDR3 nucleotides are TGTGCCAGCAGTGACAGCACCTACGAGCAGTACTTC.

The CDR3 sequence is CASSPWTGDTVGYF. The CDR3 DNA reads TGCGCCAGCAGCCCCTGGACAGGGGACACTGTGGGGTACTTC. The J gene is TRBJ2-7, the V gene TRBV4-1; 9 positions match TRBD1. The CDR3 is made up of 14 amino acids. V gave up 4 bases and J gave up 12 bases; unmatched junction bases: 13. Germline V gene sequence: CDR1 MGHRA, CDR2 YSYEKL.

The V call is TRBV28, the J call TRBJ2-7, with TRBD2 matching over 10 bases. The V and J ends lost 6 bases and 4 bases, in that order; junction bases with no gene match: 12. The CDR3 covers 16 residues. The germline CDR1 and CDR2 sequences are MDHEN and SYDVKM. Here the CDR3 reads CASRGASGRGSYEQYF. CDR3 sequence (DNA): TGTGCCAGCAGGGGGGCTAGCGGGAGAGGTTCGTACGAGCAGTACTTC.

The chain has TRBV19 and TRBJ2-7; D gene ambiguous. Germline V lookup: CDR1 LNHDA, CDR2 SQIVND (reference sequence). V lost 3 bases to trimming and J lost 5 bases, with 11 bases between them. This CDR3 has 13 residues. The CDR3 loop is CASSMTRFDEQYF. Here the CDR3 DNA reads TGTGCCAGTAGTATGACGAGGTTTGACGAGCAGTACTTC.

This clone is categorized as medium-sized (0.01 to 0.1%). The chain uses TRBV6-4 and TRBJ1-6; 9 positions match TRBD1. J lost 7 bases, V lost 3 bases, and 1 base had no gene match. CDR1 and CDR2 (germline): MRHNA, SNTAGT. The CDR3 covers 14 residues. This chain's CDR3 is CASSDGQGNSPLHF. CDR3 DNA: TGTGCCAGCAGTGATGGACAGGGGAATTCACCCCTCCACTTT.

V and J are TRBV4-3 and TRBJ2-3; 8 bases are a match to TRBD1. Per germline, CDR1 LGHNA and CDR2 YSLEER. Trimming at V came to 0 bases and at J to 3 bases, leaving 5 bases not matched to a gene. The CDR3 runs to 16 residues. The CDR3 loop is CASSQEDRAGTDTQYF. CDR3 nucleotide sequence: TGCGCCAGCAGCCAAGAGGACAGGGCGGGTACAGATACGCAGTATTTT.

This clone was counted between two and nine times. The chain employs TRBV27 and TRBJ1-2; D call uncertain. The germline CDR1 and CDR2 sequences are MNHEY and SMNVEV (reference sequence). The V and J ends lost 6 bases and 3 bases respectively, with 17 bases between them. The CDR3 totals 15 residues. CDR3 nucleotides: TGTGCCAGCAGCTCCCTCTCAGGCGGGCACTATGGCTACACCTTC. It yields the protein CASSSLSGGHYGYTF.

This clone came up a few times. The chain is built from TRBV5-1 and TRBJ1-3, with TRBD1 identical over 7 bases. V shed 4 bases, J shed 4 bases, and the junction held 8 bases outside the gene matches. The CDR3 is 15 amino acids. Germline V gives CDR1 SGHRS, CDR2 YFSETQ. CDR3 sequence reads: CASSVRQGTGNTIYF. The CDR3 DNA sequence: TGCGCCAGCAGCGTCAGACAGGGTACGGGAAACACCATATATTTT.

The chain carries TRBV6-5 and TRBJ2-3, with D possibly being TRBD2 (6 bases). V lost 6 bases and J 11 bases, leaving 18 bases between the germline ends. Germline V gene lookup returns CDR1 MNHEY and CDR2 SVGAGI. CDR3 size: 13 residues. This CDR3 reads CASSRDPQGGQYF. CDR3 DNA: TGTGCCAGCAGCCGGGACCCCCAGGGAGGGCAGTATTTT.

The V and J genes are TRBV27 and TRBJ1-1; TRBD1 might be the D (5 bases). Trimming removed 6 bases at V and 1 base at J, with 21 bases between. Germline V gene data show CDR1 as MNHEY and CDR2 as SMNVEV (reference sequence). CDR3 size: 17 residues. The CDR3 loop is CASSPPGRGWGNTEAFF. In nucleotides, the CDR3 is TGTGCCAGCAGCCCCCCTGGGAGGGGTTGGGGGAACACTGAAGCTTTCTTT.

The chain links TRBV6-1 to TRBJ2-1, with D perhaps matching TRBD1 (7 bases). This CDR3 is built from 15 residues. Germline values: CDR1 MNHNS, CDR2 SASEGT. V was trimmed by 3 bases and J by 4 bases, leaving 13 bases between them. The CDR3 is CASSDAGTVYNEQFF. The DNA for the CDR3 is TGTGCCAGCAGTGACGCGGGGACAGTATACAATGAGCAGTTCTTC.

The J gene is TRBJ1-1, the V gene TRBV28, with D uncertain. Trimming removed 3 bases from V and 3 bases from J, with 11 bases in between. The CDR3 has 14 residues. CDR1 is MDHEN, CDR2 SYDVKM, per germline. CDR3 bases: TGTGCCAGCAGTTTCCTCCGGGGAGACACTGAAGCTTTCTTT. Translation gives CASSFLRGDTEAFF.

The chain carries TRBV2 and TRBJ1-2; a weak D match, TRBD1 (5 bases). CDR3 length equals 18 residues. From germline, CDR1 is SNHLY and CDR2 FYNNEI. V shed 5 bases and J shed 3 bases, with 25 bases lying between them. CDR3 sequence reads: CASSRHPGTQVSHYGYTF. The CDR3 region has the DNA TGTGCCAGCAGTAGACACCCCGGGACTCAGGTCTCGCACTATGGCTACACCTTC.

As DNA, the CDR3 is TGTGCCAGCAGTACCCCTCACGGCGAGCAGTACTTC. Translation: CASSTPHGEQYF. The rearrangement uses TRBV6-5 and TRBJ2-7; the D is unclear. This CDR3 region has 12 residues. In germline, CDR1 is MNHEY, CDR2 SVGAGI. V gave up 5 bases and J gave up 6 bases, with 11 bases separating them.

This chain joins TRBV21-1 and TRBJ1-2; the D call TRBD1 from the table was never checked on the DNA. TRBV21-1 counts as a pseudogene. The CDR3 contains 14 residues. The CDR3 region is CASSITTANYGYTF. The CDR3 nucleotides are TGTGCCAGCAGCATCACGACAGCTAACTATGGCTACACCTTC.

This sequence joins TRBV19 and TRBJ2-5; TRBD2 matches 9 bases. The trim removed 2 bases at V and 8 bases at J, leaving 12 bases unmatched. CDR3 length: 16 residues. Germline V lookup: CDR1 LNHDA, CDR2 SQIVND (reference sequence). In DNA form, the CDR3 reads TGTGCCAGTAGTATAAAGGTGGGACTAGCAAGTGATACCCAGTACTTC. Its protein product is CASSIKVGLASDTQYF.

The CDR3 spells CASREQGYSNQPQHF. CDR3 in DNA: TGTGCCAGTAGGGAACAGGGCTATAGCAATCAGCCCCAGCATTTT. The rearrangement joins TRBV19 to TRBJ1-5; possibly TRBD1 for D (6 bases). CDR1 and CDR2 (germline): LNHDA, SQIVND (reference sequence). The CDR3 sequence is 15 residues long. V lost 6 bases and J lost 0, with 12 bases in between.

The chain links TRBV5-1 to TRBJ2-6; tentatively, D is TRBD2 (6 bases). The germline V gene encodes CDR1 SGHRS and CDR2 YFSETQ. The CDR3 is 14 amino acids. Trimming took off 4 bases at V and 3 bases at J, with 8 bases between the two ends. CDR3 DNA sequence: TGCGCCAGCAGCGCCGGGAGTGGGGCCAACGTCCTGACTTTC. Translation: CASSAGSGANVLTF.

This clone has only one observation. The chain links TRBV7-8 to TRBJ1-2; D is uncertain. CDR1 and CDR2 (germline): SGHVS, FQNEAQ. The V and J ends lost 1 base and 1 base respectively, with 7 bases between them. The CDR3 spans 14 residues. The CDR3 loop is CASSLGRFNYGYTF. In DNA, the CDR3 is TGTGCCAGCAGCTTAGGCAGGTTTAACTATGGCTACACCTTC. Complete variable domain (other parts from reference TRBV7-8 and TRBJ1-2): GAGVSQSPRYKVAKRGQDVALRCDPISGHVSLFWYQQALGQGPEFLTYFQNEAQLDKSGLPSDRFFAERPEGSVSTLKIQRTQQEDSAVYLCASSLGRFNYGYTFGSGTRLTVV.

V and J are TRBV2 and TRBJ2-7; 9 positions agree with TRBD1. The CDR3 covers 16 residues. The trim removed 8 bases at V and 4 bases at J, leaving 15 bases unmatched. The germline CDR1 and CDR2 sequences are SNHLY and FYNNEI. This CDR3 is CASGTSRDREIYEQYF. In DNA, the CDR3 is TGTGCCAGCGGTACGTCCAGGGACAGGGAAATTTACGAGCAGTACTTC.

CDR3 nucleotide sequence: TGTGCCACCAGCAGGACAGGAAGGGACTCACCCCTCCACTTT. Protein sequence: CATSRTGRDSPLHF. The J gene is TRBJ1-6, the V gene TRBV15; TRBD1 might be the D (6 bases). The CDR3 spans 14 residues. V shed 3 bases and J shed 10 bases, with 13 bases lying between them. CDR1 and CDR2 (germline): LNHNV, YYDKDF (reference sequence).